The 19 T cell receptor beta chains presented below share a single source sample, sequenced in a study of blood T cell repertoires in COVID-19. The table came from immunoSEQ multiplex PCR; TCRdb's copy has only in-frame clones and leaves some out. The sample contains 170,000 or so clones, around 83% of which appear only once. What was sequenced was peripheral blood. These receptors were obtained from a man in his fifties or sixties with active or convalescent COVID-19.

This clone was counted between two and nine times. The chain links TRBV2 to TRBJ1-5; unclear D gene. V dropped 6 bases and J dropped 0 bases, with 12 bases sitting between them. CDR3 size: 15 residues. In germline, CDR1 is SNHLY, CDR2 FYNNEI. CDR3 DNA sequence: TGTGCCAGCAGGCCAACAGTCGGTAGCAATCAGCCCCAGCATTTT. Its translation is CASRPTVGSNQPQHF.

The CDR3 region has the DNA TGTGCCACCAGCGGGGGGATAGCAACTAATGAAAAACTGTTTTTT. It translates to CATSGGIATNEKLFF. The chain has TRBV24-1 and TRBJ1-4; D is possibly TRBD1 (5 bases). V was shortened by 7 bases and J by 0 bases, with 11 bases between the two germline ends. Germline CDR1 reads KGHDR; CDR2 reads SFDVKD. The CDR3 covers 15 residues.

This chain uses TRBV27 with TRBJ1-2; no clear D gene. V gave up 2 bases and J gave up 2 bases, with 9 bases separating them. This CDR3 region has 14 residues. Germline V gene data show CDR1 as MNHEY and CDR2 as SMNVEV (reference sequence). CDR3 sequence: CASSLGLTNYGYTF. DNA for the CDR3: TGTGCCAGCAGTTTAGGTCTAACGAACTATGGCTACACCTTC.

The chain employs TRBV3-1 (or the pseudogene TRBV3-2) and TRBJ2-1, with 10 bases fitting TRBD2. The V and J ends lost 1 base and 8 bases, in that order; junction bases with no gene match: 11. This CDR3 is built from 17 residues. The germline gives CDR1 LGHDT, CDR2 YNNKEL (reference sequence). CDR3 protein: CASSQGLGTSVLHEQFF. Written as DNA, the CDR3 is TGTGCCAGCAGCCAAGGGCTGGGGACTAGCGTGTTGCATGAGCAGTTCTTC.

The rearrangement links TRBV18 to TRBJ1-3; D not resolved. V lost 1 base to trimming and J lost 0 bases, with 10 bases between them. This CDR3 contains 16 residues. Germline V gives CDR1 KGHSH, CDR2 LQKENI. CDR3 protein: CASSPQKELSGNTIYF. In DNA form, the CDR3 reads TGTGCCAGCTCACCACAAAAGGAGCTCTCTGGAAACACCATATATTTT.

J is TRBJ1-5 and V is TRBV19; TRBD1 aligns across 7 bases. Per germline, CDR1 LNHDA and CDR2 SQIVND (reference sequence). The CDR3 covers 18 residues. Germline trimming cut 4 bases from V and 0 bases from J; bases unmatched to any gene: 12. CDR3 loop: CASSTGQRAPYSNQPQHF. The DNA for the CDR3 is TGTGCCAGTAGTACGGGACAGCGAGCACCATATAGCAATCAGCCCCAGCATTTT.

The chain carries TRBV5-1 and TRBJ2-2, with 7 bases lining up with TRBD1. The J segment lost 0 bases and the V segment lost 3 bases, leaving 8 bases of the junction unmatched. Germline V gene sequence: CDR1 SGHRS, CDR2 YFSETQ. This CDR3 contains 17 residues. CDR3 bases: TGCGCCAGCAGCTCTAACCGGGACAGCGCGAACACCGGGGAGCTGTTTTTT. It yields the protein CASSSNRDSANTGELFF.

Written as DNA, the CDR3 is TGTGCCAGCAGCCTCCGGAGGGAGACTGGCTACACCTTC. This translates into CASSLRRETGYTF. The chain uses TRBV28 and TRBJ1-2; no definite D call. The V gene lost 6 bases and the J gene lost 7 bases, with 15 bases spanning the gap. Looked up from germline, CDR1 is MDHEN and CDR2 is SYDVKM. CDR3 size: 13 residues.

This clone appeared a single time. The CDR3 loop reads CASSQLAYSGNTIYF. The CDR3 DNA follows: TGCGCCAGCAGCCAACTAGCTTATTCTGGAAACACCATATATTTT. The rearrangement uses TRBV4-1 and TRBJ1-3; no clear D gene. Germline V gives CDR1 MGHRA, CDR2 YSYEKL. The CDR3 is made up of 15 amino acids. V lost 2 bases, J lost 1 base, and 9 bases lay in between.

The chain employs TRBV30 and TRBJ2-5; D is uncertain. Germline CDR1 and CDR2: GTSNPN and SVGIG (reference sequence). The V and J ends lost 2 bases and 2 bases respectively, with 9 bases between them. This CDR3 spans 13 amino acids. The CDR3 sequence: CAWSLSLQETQYF. The DNA of the CDR3 is TGTGCCTGGAGTCTTTCTTTACAAGAGACCCAGTACTTC. Drawing the rest from reference TRBV30 and TRBJ2-5, the complete variable domain is SQTIHQWPATLVQPVGSPLSLECTVEGTSNPNLYWYRQAAGRGLQLLFYSVGIGQISSEVPQNLSASRPQDRQFILSSKKLLLSDSGFYLCAWSLSLQETQYFGPGTRLLVL.

CDR3 region: CASSETPGSNQPQHF. CDR3 nucleotides: TGTGCCAGCAGTGAAACGCCTGGCAGCAATCAGCCCCAGCATTTT. The chain couples TRBV2 to TRBJ1-5; no definite D call. The V end was cut by 2 bases, the J end by 1 base, with 9 bases between. Germline V lookup: CDR1 SNHLY, CDR2 FYNNEI. This CDR3 region has 15 residues.

The chain joins TRBV5-1 to TRBJ2-5; 11 bases align to TRBD2. The CDR3 length is 18 residues. The trim removed 4 bases at V and 2 bases at J, leaving 13 bases unmatched. Per the germline V gene, CDR1 is SGHRS and CDR2 is YFSETQ. The CDR3 is CASSSPGTSGPIQETQYF. The DNA of the CDR3 is TGCGCCAGCAGCAGTCCCGGGACTAGCGGCCCGATTCAAGAGACCCAGTACTTC.

The count of this clone is one. The chain recombines TRBV5-1 with TRBJ2-4; the D gene is possibly TRBD2 (5 bases). The V end was cut by 4 bases, the J end by 3 bases, with 17 bases between. The CDR3 is 16 residues long. Germline-derived CDR1 and CDR2 are SGHRS and YFSETQ. In DNA form, the CDR3 reads TGCGCCAGCAGCCCCGTAGGCGGGTTCGGCAAAAACATTCAGTACTTC. Translation gives CASSPVGGFGKNIQYF.

V usage is TRBV29-1 and J usage is TRBJ1-5, with TRBD1 as a possible D gene (6 bases). The V end lost 5 bases, the J end lost 1 base, and 9 bases lay between the germline ends. The germline V gene has CDR1 SQVTM and CDR2 ANQGSEA. The CDR3 is made up of 13 amino acids. CDR3 bases: TGCAGCGTTAAAACAGGGAGCAATCAGCCCCAGCATTTT. Protein: CSVKTGSNQPQHF.

The chain combines TRBV4-3 with TRBJ2-3; 10 bases are shared with TRBD2. CDR3 length: 17 residues. V gave up 4 bases and J gave up 4 bases; unmatched junction bases: 11. Germline V gene sequence: CDR1 LGHNA, CDR2 YSLEER. CDR3 protein: CASSPPSLAGAPDTQYF. The CDR3, as DNA: TGCGCCAGCAGCCCACCCTCCCTAGCGGGAGCCCCAGATACGCAGTATTTT.

The chain carries TRBV13 and TRBJ1-1; D call uncertain. Trimming left V 10 bases short and J 0 bases short, with 6 bases between. The CDR3 has 11 residues. Germline CDR1 and CDR2: PRHDT and FYEKMQ (reference sequence). The CDR3 DNA reads TGTGCCACCGGGGTGAACACTGAAGCTTTCTTT. Amino acids: CATGVNTEAFF.

This clone was detected only a few times. The chain joins TRBV5-4 to TRBJ1-2; D might be TRBD1 (5 bases). The V end was cut by 4 bases, the J end by 4 bases, with 11 bases between. Germline CDR1 is SGHNT and CDR2 is YYREEE (reference sequence). This CDR3 is built from 13 residues. CDR3 in DNA: TGTGCCAGCAGCGGGGCTAAAGGCTATGGCTACACCTTC. Its translation: CASSGAKGYGYTF.

This clone was seen a few times. V usage is TRBV19 and J usage is TRBJ1-4; possible D gene TRBD1, 6 bases. Trimming pared 6 bases from V and 4 bases from J, leaving 12 bases between. Germline-derived CDR1 and CDR2 are LNHDA and SQIVND (reference sequence). The CDR3 has 14 residues. The CDR3 region is CASRKTGNNEKLFF. CDR3 nucleotide sequence: TGTGCCAGTAGAAAAACAGGGAATAATGAAAAACTGTTTTTT. The entire variable domain, with the rest obtained from reference TRBV19 and TRBJ1-4, is as follows: DGGITQSPKYLFRKEGQNVTLSCEQNLNHDAMYWYRQDPGQGLRLIYYSQIVNDFQKGDIAEGYSVSREKKESFPLTVTSAQKNPTAFYLCASRKTGNNEKLFFGSGTQLSVL.

Here the CDR3 reads CASSILRARGTEAFF. For the CDR3, the DNA is TGTGCCAGCAGTATACTCCGGGCAAGGGGCACTGAAGCTTTCTTT. The gene calls are TRBV28 and TRBJ1-1, with D perhaps matching TRBD1 (5 bases). Between the trimmed V and J ends, which lost 5 bases and 4 bases, there was a span of 17 bases. The CDR3 totals 15 residues. CDR1 is MDHEN, CDR2 SYDVKM, per germline.